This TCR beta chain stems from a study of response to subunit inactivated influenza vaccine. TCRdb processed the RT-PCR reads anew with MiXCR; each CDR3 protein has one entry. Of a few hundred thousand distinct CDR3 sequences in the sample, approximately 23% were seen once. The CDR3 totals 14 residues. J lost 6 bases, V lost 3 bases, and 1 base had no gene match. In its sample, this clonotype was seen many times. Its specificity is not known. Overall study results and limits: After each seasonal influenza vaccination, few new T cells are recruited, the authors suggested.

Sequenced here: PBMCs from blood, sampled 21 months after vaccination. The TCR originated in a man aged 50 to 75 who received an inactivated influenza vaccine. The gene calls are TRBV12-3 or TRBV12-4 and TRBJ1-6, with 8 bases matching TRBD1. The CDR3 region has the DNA TGTGCCAGCAGTTTGCAGGGGGCTAATTCACCCCTCCACTTT. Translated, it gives CASSLQGANSPLHF.